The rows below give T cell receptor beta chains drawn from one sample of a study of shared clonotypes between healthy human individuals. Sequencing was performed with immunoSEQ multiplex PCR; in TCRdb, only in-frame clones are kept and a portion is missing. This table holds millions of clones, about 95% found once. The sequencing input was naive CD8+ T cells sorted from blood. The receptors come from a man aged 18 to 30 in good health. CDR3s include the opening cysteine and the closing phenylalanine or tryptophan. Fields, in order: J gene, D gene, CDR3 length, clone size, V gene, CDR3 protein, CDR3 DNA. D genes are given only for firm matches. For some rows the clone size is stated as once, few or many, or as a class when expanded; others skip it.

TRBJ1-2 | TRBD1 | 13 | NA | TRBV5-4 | CASSADRGIGYTF | TGTGCCAGCAGCGCGGACAGGGGGATCGGCTACACCTTC
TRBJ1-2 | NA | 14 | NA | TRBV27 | CASSSSQGFYGYTF | TGTGCCAGCAGTTCCTCGCAGGGATTCTATGGCTACACCTTC
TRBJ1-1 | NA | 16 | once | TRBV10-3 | CAISEGVVTKNTEAFF | TGTGCCATCAGTGAGGGTGTAGTGACCAAGAACACTGAAGCTTTCTTT
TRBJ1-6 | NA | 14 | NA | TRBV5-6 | CASRGGGPNSPLHF | TGTGCCTCGAGAGGGGGTGGGCCGAATTCACCCCTCCACTTT
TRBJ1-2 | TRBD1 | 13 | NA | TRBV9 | CASSGGQAVGYTF | TGTGCCAGCAGCGGCGGACAGGCCGTAGGCTACACCTTC
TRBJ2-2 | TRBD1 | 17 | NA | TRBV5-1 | CASSFAGTGVDTGELFF | TGCGCCAGCAGCTTTGCCGGGACAGGGGTGGACACCGGGGAGCTGTTTTTT
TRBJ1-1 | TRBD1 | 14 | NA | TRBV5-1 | CASSWGTGTTEAFF | TGCGCCAGCAGTTGGGGGACAGGGACGACTGAAGCTTTCTTT
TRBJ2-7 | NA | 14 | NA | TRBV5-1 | CASHPTPGAYEQYF | TGCGCCAGCCACCCCACCCCGGGGGCCTACGAGCAGTACTTC
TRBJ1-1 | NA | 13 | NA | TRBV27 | CASSLKGYTEAFF | TGTGCCAGCAGTTTAAAAGGGTACACTGAAGCTTTCTTT
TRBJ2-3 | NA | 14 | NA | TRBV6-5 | CASSPGLGTDTQYF | TGTGCCAGCAGTCCCGGACTCGGCACAGATACGCAGTATTTT
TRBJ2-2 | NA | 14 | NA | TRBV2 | CASSDYSQSGELFF | TGTGCCAGCAGTGATTATAGTCAGTCCGGGGAGCTGTTTTTT
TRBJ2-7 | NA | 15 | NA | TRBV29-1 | CSVEDRTANPYEQYF | TGCAGCGTTGAAGATCGGACGGCAAACCCCTACGAGCAGTACTTC
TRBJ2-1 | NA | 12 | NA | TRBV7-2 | CASSLGRNEQFF | TGTGCCAGCAGCTTAGGAAGGAATGAGCAGTTCTTC
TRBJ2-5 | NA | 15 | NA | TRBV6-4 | CASSDAGKREETQYF | TGTGCCAGCAGTGACGCGGGTAAGCGGGAAGAGACCCAGTACTTC
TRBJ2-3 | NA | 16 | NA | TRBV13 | CASSPAGTYATDTQYF | TGTGCCAGCAGCCCGGCCGGGACCTACGCCACAGATACGCAGTATTTT
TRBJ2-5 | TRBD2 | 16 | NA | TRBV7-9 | CASSLDLAGGLETQYF | TGTGCCAGCAGCTTAGATCTAGCGGGAGGGTTGGAGACCCAGTACTTC
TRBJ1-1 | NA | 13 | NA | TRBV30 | CAWGTDVSTEAFF | TGTGCCTGGGGGACGGATGTGTCCACTGAAGCTTTCTTT
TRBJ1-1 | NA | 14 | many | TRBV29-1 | CSVEHRLALREAFF | TGCAGCGTTGAACACAGGTTAGCCCTTCGCGAAGCTTTCTTT
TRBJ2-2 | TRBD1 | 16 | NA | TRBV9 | CASSPPAGGNTGELFF | TGTGCCAGCAGCCCCCCGGCAGGGGGGAACACCGGGGAGCTGTTTTTT
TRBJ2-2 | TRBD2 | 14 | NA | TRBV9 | CASSTGLATGELFF | TGTGCCAGCAGCACTGGACTAGCGACCGGGGAGCTGTTTTTT
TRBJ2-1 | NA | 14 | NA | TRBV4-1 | CASSPESIYNEQFF | TGCGCCAGCAGCCCAGAATCGATCTACAATGAGCAGTTCTTC
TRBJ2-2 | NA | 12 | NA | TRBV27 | CASGRRTGELFF | TGTGCCAGCGGACGAAGAACCGGGGAGCTGTTTTTT
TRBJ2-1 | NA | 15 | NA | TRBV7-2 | CASSPTMGGRGEQFF | TGTGCCAGCAGCCCAACGATGGGGGGCCGGGGTGAGCAGTTCTTC
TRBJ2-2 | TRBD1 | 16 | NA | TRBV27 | CASSSRTGGNTGELFF | TGTGCCAGCAGTTCCAGGACAGGGGGGAACACCGGGGAGCTGTTTTTT